One sample yielded the 26 T cell receptor beta chains listed below, sequenced in a study of T cell responses to AZD1222 COVID-19 vaccine. Assay: immunoSEQ multiplex PCR; the TCRdb copy retains only in-frame clones and omits some. The sample shows around 120,000 clones, more than 75% of them seen only once. The sample was peripheral blood, taken on day 0 of AZD1222 vaccination. The origin of the receptors is an adult in good health.

This clone was observed a few times. V is TRBV9 and J is TRBJ1-3; possibly TRBD1 for D (5 bases). There are 15 residues in the CDR3. Germline-derived CDR1 and CDR2 are SGDLS and YYNGEE. The germline V and J ends were trimmed by 0 bases and 2 bases, with 9 bases remaining between them. The chain's CDR3 is CASSVGGGTGNTIYF. CDR3 bases: TGTGCCAGCAGCGTAGGTGGGGGTACTGGAAACACCATATATTTT.

The rearrangement uses TRBV7-2 and TRBJ1-1; TRBD1 matches 11 bases. The CDR3 consists of 19 residues. With V trimmed by 1 base and J by 4 bases, 14 bases remained unmatched. Germline loops: CDR1 SGHTA, CDR2 FQGNSA. CDR3 protein: CASSLGQGQGANLITEAFF. The DNA for the CDR3 is TGTGCCAGCAGCTTAGGGCAAGGACAGGGGGCTAATTTGATCACTGAAGCTTTCTTT.

The chain has TRBV2 and TRBJ1-3; TRBD1 is a possible D gene (5 bases). The germline V gene encodes CDR1 SNHLY and CDR2 FYNNEI. The CDR3 extends over 16 amino acids. V gave up 5 bases and J gave up 3 bases, with 17 bases separating them. The CDR3 is CASSSQGGFVGNTIYF. In nucleotides, the CDR3 is TGTGCCAGCAGTTCCCAGGGAGGGTTCGTTGGAAACACCATATATTTT.

The gene calls are TRBV5-1 and TRBJ1-1, with D tentatively TRBD1 (5 bases). The length of the CDR3 is 13 residues. Germline V gives CDR1 SGHRS, CDR2 YFSETQ. Between the trimmed V and J ends, which lost 5 bases and 0 bases, there was a span of 8 bases. DNA of the CDR3: TGCGCCAGCAGTCAGGGAGTGAACACTGAAGCTTTCTTT. Translating gives CASSQGVNTEAFF.

J is TRBJ1-3 and V is TRBV6-1; TRBD1 is a possible D gene (6 bases). V dropped 3 bases and J dropped 3 bases, with 12 bases sitting between them. The germline CDR1 and CDR2 sequences are MNHNS and SASEGT. CDR3 length: 15 amino acids. The CDR3: CASSDRTVIGNTIYF. The CDR3 region has the DNA TGTGCCAGCAGTGATCGGACAGTTATTGGAAACACCATATATTTT.

This chain links TRBV19 with TRBJ2-7; tentative D call: TRBD1 (6 bases). The V gene lost 5 bases and the J gene lost 2 bases, with 13 bases spanning the gap. Germline V gives CDR1 LNHDA, CDR2 SQIVND (reference sequence). The CDR3 covers 14 residues. The CDR3 DNA sequence: TGTGCCAGTAGTCGTCAGACAGGAACCTACGAGCAGTACTTC. This translates into CASSRQTGTYEQYF.

The chain couples TRBV15 to TRBJ1-4; D is ambiguous. With 0 bases removed from V and 0 bases from J, the gap between germline ends came to 5 bases. Germline CDR1 reads LNHNV; CDR2 reads YYDKDF (reference sequence). The CDR3 contains 15 residues. CDR3 sequence (DNA): TGTGCCACCAGCAGAGACAGAGCAACTAATGAAAAACTGTTTTTT. Translating it yields CATSRDRATNEKLFF. Filled out from reference TRBV15 and TRBJ1-4, the complete variable domain reads DAMVIQNPRYQVTQFGKPVTLSCSQTLNHNVMYWYQQKSSQAPKLLFHYYDKDFNNEADTPDNFQSRRPNTSFCFLDIRSPGLGDTAMYLCATSRDRATNEKLFFGSGTQLSVL.

The genes are TRBV4-1 and TRBJ1-2; D is uncertain. V was trimmed by 0 bases and J by 0 bases, leaving 8 bases between them. Looked up from germline, CDR1 is MGHRA and CDR2 is YSYEKL. The length of the CDR3 is 15 residues. The DNA for the CDR3 is TGCGCCAGCAGCCAAGATCCGGGCTCTAACTATGGCTACACCTTC. Its translation is CASSQDPGSNYGYTF.

This sequence joins TRBV6-1 and TRBJ1-1, with 7 bases that match TRBD1. Germline V gene lookup returns CDR1 MNHNS and CDR2 SASEGT. The CDR3 is 15 amino acids. V dropped 1 base and J dropped 0; count of bases not matched to a gene: 2. The CDR3 loop is CASSEVGGMNTEAFF. The CDR3 DNA sequence: TGTGCCAGCAGTGAAGTAGGGGGCATGAACACTGAAGCTTTCTTT.

The genes are TRBV23-1 and TRBJ2-1; D unclear. Being an ORF, TRBV23-1 has a function that is uncertain. Trimming took off 3 bases at V and 1 base at J, with 22 bases between the two ends. The CDR3 runs to 19 residues. The CDR3 region has the DNA TGCGCCAGCAGTCAGTTCACACCCTTAGGCGCCGGGTCCTACAATGAGCAGTTCTTC. Translating it yields CASSQFTPLGAGSYNEQFF.

The chain uses TRBV15 and TRBJ2-7; no firm D call. V was pared by 0 bases and J by 0 bases, with 9 bases between. This CDR3 spans 15 amino acids. Germline V gene lookup returns CDR1 LNHNV and CDR2 YYDKDF (reference sequence). CDR3 amino acids: CATSRDRASSYEQYF. The CDR3, as DNA: TGTGCCACCAGCAGAGATCGCGCTAGCTCCTACGAGCAGTACTTC.

This rearrangement joins TRBV14 to TRBJ2-5; D is tentatively TRBD1 or TRBD2 (7 bases each). Germline CDR1 and CDR2: SGHDN and FVKESK. Between the trimmed V and J ends, which lost 4 bases and 6 bases, there was a span of 12 bases. The CDR3 sequence is 13 residues long. The CDR3 here is CASSPGGGQTQYF. Written as DNA, the CDR3 is TGTGCCAGCAGCCCAGGGGGGGGACAGACCCAGTACTTC.

Remarks on this clone: One end of the junction fails to match germline, which may point to a read error. The chain joins TRBV29-1 to TRBJ2-4; weak D call: TRBD1 (5 bases). The CDR3 runs to 11 residues. The germline gives CDR1 SQVTM, CDR2 ANQGSEA. The CDR3 region has the DNA TGCAGCGTCCGTCAAGGGGTCCTTGAGTTCTTC. Translated: CSVRQGVLEFF.

This sequence joins TRBV2 and TRBJ1-3; D is possibly TRBD1 (5 bases). The CDR3 extends over 15 amino acids. V lost 2 bases, J lost 0 bases, and 8 bases lay in between. Germline CDR1 is SNHLY and CDR2 is FYNNEI. The CDR3 DNA reads TGTGCCAGCAGTGAATGGGGGGGCTCTGGAAACACCATATATTTT. It translates to CASSEWGGSGNTIYF.

This rearrangement joins TRBV10-3 to TRBJ2-1; D unresolved. The germline V gene has CDR1 ENHRY and CDR2 SYGVKD. The CDR3 runs 14 residues. Trimming pared 2 bases from V and 3 bases from J, leaving 8 bases between. The CDR3 sequence: CAISELKDYNEQFF. CDR3 sequence (DNA): TGTGCCATCAGTGAGCTTAAAGACTACAATGAGCAGTTCTTC.

This sequence joins TRBV4-3 and TRBJ2-7, with 8 bases identical to TRBD2. The CDR3 extends over 15 amino acids. The V gene's germline CDR1 is LGHNA and CDR2 YSLEER. V trimming: 0 bases; J trimming: 6 bases; junction bases outside the gene matches: 7. The CDR3 bases are TGCGCCAGCAGCCAAGATTTCGCGCGGGGGGTCGAGCAGTACTTC. This encodes CASSQDFARGVEQYF.

The rearrangement joins TRBV6-5 to TRBJ1-6; D perhaps matches TRBD1 (5 bases). V lost 4 bases to trimming and J lost 10 bases, with 14 bases between them. Germline CDR1 is MNHEY and CDR2 is SVGAGI. The CDR3 contains 14 residues. The CDR3 loop is CASSLGLFRSPLHF. CDR3 nucleotides: TGTGCCAGCAGTTTGGGACTCTTCAGGTCACCCCTCCACTTT.

The rearrangement joins TRBV7-9 to TRBJ1-5; D is undetermined. Trimming pared 4 bases from V and 0 bases from J, leaving 7 bases between. Germline CDR1 SEHNR, CDR2 FQNEAQ (reference sequence). The CDR3 sequence is 14 residues long. CDR3 loop: CASSSTVSNQPQHF. The CDR3 nucleotides read TGTGCCAGCAGCTCGACGGTTAGCAATCAGCCCCAGCATTTT. The full variable domain, with the rest looked up from reference TRBV7-9 and TRBJ1-5, is DTGVSQNPRHKITKRGQNVTFRCDPISEHNRLYWYRQTLGQGPEFLTYFQNEAQLEKSRLLSDRFSAERPKGSFSTLEIQRTEQGDSAMYLCASSSTVSNQPQHFGDGTRLSIL.

V gene TRBV27 combines with J gene TRBJ2-5; 9 bases are shared with TRBD1. The trim removed 5 bases at V and 5 bases at J, leaving 9 bases unmatched. Per germline, CDR1 MNHEY and CDR2 SMNVEV (reference sequence). The CDR3 covers 15 residues. The CDR3 region has the DNA TGTGCCAGCAGTACCCGACAGGGGGGCCCGGAGACCCAGTACTTC. It yields the protein CASSTRQGGPETQYF.

V gene TRBV3-1 (or the pseudogene TRBV3-2) combines with J gene TRBJ2-5; 11 nucleotides align to TRBD1. Trimming removed 4 bases from V and 7 bases from J; junction bases left unmatched: 5. The CDR3 spans 14 residues. Germline CDR1 is LGHDT and CDR2 is YNNKEL (reference sequence). CDR3 in amino acids: CASSPDRGLWTQYF. CDR3 sequence (DNA): TGTGCCAGCAGCCCGGACAGGGGGCTCTGGACCCAGTACTTC.

The genes are TRBV23-1 and TRBJ1-2; possible D gene TRBD1, 6 bases. TRBV23-1 is reported as an ORF; its role is uncertain. The V end lost 5 bases, the J end lost 2 bases, and 12 bases lay between the germline ends. This CDR3 region has 14 residues. CDR3 in amino acids: CASSNGGLNYGYTF. CDR3 bases: TGCGCCAGCAGTAACGGGGGGCTGAACTATGGCTACACCTTC.

V usage is TRBV18 and J usage is TRBJ2-7, with D perhaps TRBD1 (6 bases). V was trimmed by 4 bases and J by 0 bases, leaving 16 bases between them. Germline CDR1 KGHSH, CDR2 LQKENI. The CDR3 has 16 amino acids. The CDR3 loop reads CASSLIGDISSYEQYF. CDR3 nucleotides: TGTGCCAGCTCACTAATAGGGGACATCAGCTCCTACGAGCAGTACTTC.

The chain recombines TRBV5-1 with TRBJ2-1, with D hard to call. Trimming cost V 2 bases and J 4 bases, with 13 bases left between them. Looked up from germline, CDR1 is SGHRS and CDR2 is YFSETQ. The length of the CDR3 is 15 residues. In DNA form, the CDR3 reads TGCGCCAGCAGCTTCGACTGGCCAGAGTACAATGAGCAGTTCTTC. This codes for CASSFDWPEYNEQFF. Full variable domain (rest looked up from reference TRBV5-1 and TRBJ2-1): KAGVTQTPRYLIKTRGQQVTLSCSPISGHRSVSWYQQTPGQGLQFLFEYFSETQRNKGNFPGRFSGRQFSNSRSEMNVSTLELGDSALYLCASSFDWPEYNEQFFGPGTRLTVL.

The V and J genes are TRBV11-2 and TRBJ2-2; the D gene is possibly TRBD2 (5 bases). Germline CDR1 is SGHAT and CDR2 is FQNNGV. This CDR3 has 14 residues. Trimming pared 5 bases from V and 8 bases from J, leaving 15 bases between. CDR3 region: CASSLGPGSGELFF. The CDR3 DNA reads as TGTGCCAGCAGCCTAGGGCCGGGGAGTGGGGAGCTGTTTTTT. The full variable domain, completed using reference TRBV11-2 and TRBJ2-2, is EAGVAQSPRYKIIEKRQSVAFWCNPISGHATLYWYQQILGQGPKLLIQFQNNGVVDDSQLPKDRFSAERLKGVDSTLKIQPAKLEDSAVYLCASSLGPGSGELFFGEGSRLTVL.

The chain has TRBV6-1 and TRBJ2-7; possibly TRBD1 or TRBD2 for D (7 bases each). Looked up from germline, CDR1 is MNHNS and CDR2 is SASEGT. Trimming took off 1 base at V and 2 bases at J, with 15 bases between the two ends. The CDR3 consists of 16 residues. For the CDR3, the DNA is TGTGCCAGCAGTGAAGTCGACAGGGAGGGGACCTACGAGCAGTACTTC. Its translation is CASSEVDREGTYEQYF.

CDR3 sequence reads: CASSQERLAGGNEQFF. DNA for the CDR3: TGCGCCAGCAGCCAAGAAAGGCTAGCGGGGGGAAATGAGCAGTTCTTC. The chain uses TRBV4-1 and TRBJ2-1; 11 bases fit TRBD2. Germline-derived CDR1 and CDR2 are MGHRA and YSYEKL. The CDR3 is 16 amino acids. J was trimmed by 7 bases and V by 0 bases; bases with no gene match: 5.